This T cell receptor (beta chain) was recorded in a study of T cells after yellow fever vaccination. Study-level results: FACS-sorted repertoires might harbor abundant contaminating clonotypes from the bulk population.

Via MiXCR, TCRdb re-called the 5' RACE reads, giving one row per CDR3 protein. This table has about 310,000 distinct CDR3 sequences, around 4% appearing once. V shed 2 bases and J 5 bases; nucleotides not matched to a gene: 13. CDR1 and CDR2 (germline): SGHTA, FQGNSA. There are 17 residues in the CDR3. This clonotype was seen repeatedly, ten times or more. Its antigen is undetermined. The origin of this receptor is a man between 18 and 29 years old who received the YFV17D yellow fever vaccine. V and J are TRBV7-2 and TRBJ2-5, with 8 bases matching TRBD2. The specimen comprised PBMCs, sampled on the day of the yellow fever booster vaccination. The CDR3 protein is CASSLRRGAAARETQYF. CDR3 DNA sequence: TGTGCCAGCAGCTTAAGGCGGGGGGCCGCGGCTCGCGAGACCCAGTACTTC.